This is a list of T cell receptor beta chains from one sample in a study of OX40 agonist ivuxolimab in advanced cancers. The repertoire was sequenced with immunoSEQ multiplex PCR; TCRdb's copy has only in-frame clones and lacks some. Of about 68,000 clones listed, about 89% were seen once; the top ten hold around 2.1%. The sequencing here drew on CD4+ or CD8+ T cells sorted from blood, taken in a trial of the OX40 agonist ivuxolimab. These receptors were collected from an adult with an advanced solid tumor such as melanoma, head and neck, liver or kidney cancer. Both conserved end residues are part of each CDR3. The D gene is left open where the match is weak. Clone size is stated in some rows and not others, as once, few, many or a class when expanded.

clone_size,v_call,j_call,cdr3_length,d_call,cdr3_nt,cdr3_aa
.,TRBV15,TRBJ2-4,17,TRBD1,TGTGCCACCAGCTCCCCAGGGGGCGCAGCGGCCAAAAACATTCAGTACTTC,CATSSPGGAAAKNIQYF
.,TRBV7-9,TRBJ1-1,15,.,TGTGCCAGCAGCTTCCCACCGGGGCAGAACACTGAAGCTTTCTTT,CASSFPPGQNTEAFF
.,TRBV5-4,TRBJ2-5,14,.,TGTGCCAGCAGCTTGAGTCAGGGTAGAGAGACCCAGTACTTC,CASSLSQGRETQYF
.,TRBV7-6,TRBJ2-2,15,TRBD1,TGTGCCAGCAGCTCACAGGGGGCCCGCACCGGGGAGCTGTTTTTT,CASSSQGARTGELFF
.,TRBV5-6,TRBJ2-7,14,.,TGTGCCAGCAGCTTTCTTGGGGAAGTTCGCGAGCAGTACTTC,CASSFLGEVREQYF
.,TRBV5-1,TRBJ2-2,13,.,TGCGCCAGCAGCTTGGGCGCCGCCGGGGAGCTGTTTTTT,CASSLGAAGELFF
.,TRBV5-1,TRBJ1-3,16,.,TGCGCCAGCAGCTTGGTAGGCAGCATCTCTGGAAACACCATATATTTT,CASSLVGSISGNTIYF
.,TRBV28,TRBJ2-7,14,.,TGTGCCAGCAGTTTCGGACATATTAGTAGCGAGCAGTACTTC,CASSFGHISSEQYF
.,TRBV5-1,TRBJ1-4,15,.,TGCGCCAGCAGGCCAACAACCCAGCCAAATGAAAAACTGTTTTTT,CASRPTTQPNEKLFF
.,TRBV11-3,TRBJ2-1,15,TRBD1,TGTGCCAGCAGCTTAGATTCGGGACAGGGGGTTGAGCAGTTCTTC,CASSLDSGQGVEQFF
few,TRBV2,TRBJ1-1,12,.,TGTGCCAGCAGGCCCGACATGGCTGAAGCTTTCTTT,CASRPDMAEAFF
.,TRBV6-6,TRBJ2-6,14,.,TGTGCCAGCAGTCTTACCTCTGGGGCCAACGTCCTGACTTTC,CASSLTSGANVLTF
.,TRBV10-3,TRBJ1-1,13,.,TGTGCCATCAGAGGCGGACGGAACACTGAAGCTTTCTTT,CAIRGGRNTEAFF
.,TRBV27,TRBJ1-4,14,.,TGTGCCAGCGGCAGGGATAGGGGTAATGAAAAACTGTTTTTT,CASGRDRGNEKLFF
.,TRBV4-3,TRBJ1-5,15,TRBD1,TGCGCCAGCAGCCAAGATCCGACAGGGGGACAGCCCCAGCATTTT,CASSQDPTGGQPQHF
.,TRBV7-9,TRBJ2-6,13,.,TGTGCCATTACTCGCTCTGGGGCCAACGTCCTGACTTTC,CAITRSGANVLTF
.,TRBV30,TRBJ1-4,14,TRBD1,TGTGCCTGGAGTGTAGGGGGCCTAAATGAAAAACTGTTTTTT,CAWSVGGLNEKLFF
.,TRBV7-6,TRBJ1-3,16,.,TGTGCCAGCAGCTTGGGACCTCGGGGACGGGAAAACACCATATATTTT,CASSLGPRGRENTIYF
.,TRBV18,TRBJ2-1,15,TRBD2,TGTGCCAGCTCACCACTAGCGGGGGGTTACAATGAGCAGTTCTTC,CASSPLAGGYNEQFF
.,TRBV10-3,TRBJ2-6,12,.,TGTGCCATTTACTCTGGGGCCAACGTCCTGACTTTC,CAIYSGANVLTF
.,TRBV18,TRBJ2-1,15,.,TGTGCCGGCTCACCACAGGCAGGATGGTCGAATGAGCAGTTCTTC,CAGSPQAGWSNEQFF
few,TRBV27,TRBJ2-1,14,.,TGTGCCAGCAGTACCTTGGGGAAGGGCAATGAGCAGTTCTTC,CASSTLGKGNEQFF
.,TRBV20-1,TRBJ2-3,10,.,TGCAGTACTTTCACAGATACGCAGTATTTT,CSTFTDTQYF
.,TRBV4-1,TRBJ1-2,15,TRBD1,TGCGCCAGCAGCCTGGTAACGGGACAGAGCTATGGCTACACCTTC,CASSLVTGQSYGYTF
.,TRBV6-5,TRBJ1-6,12,.,TGTGCCAGCAGCGCCGGCCTGTCACCCCTCCACTTT,CASSAGLSPLHF
once,TRBV13,TRBJ2-5,17,TRBD1,TGTGCCAGCAGCTTAGCCCCCGGACAGGGCGTGGTAGAGACCCAGTACTTC,CASSLAPGQGVVETQYF
.,TRBV6-6,TRBJ2-3,10,.,TGTGCCAGCAGGGGAGATACGCAGTATTTT,CASRGDTQYF
.,TRBV27,TRBJ1-2,14,.,TGTGCCAGCAGTTTAAGTGCAGGGGCTTATGGCTACACCTTC,CASSLSAGAYGYTF
.,TRBV28,TRBJ1-2,15,.,TGTGCCAGCAGTTTGGGAGGACTCATTAACTATGGCTACACCTTC,CASSLGGLINYGYTF
.,TRBV5-4,TRBJ1-1,13,.,TGTGCCAGCAGCTCACAGATTAACACTGAAGCTTTCTTT,CASSSQINTEAFF
.,TRBV18,TRBJ2-1,20,TRBD1,TGTGCCAGCTCACCACGTTTAGGGACAGGGGCCGAAGGCTCCTACAATGAGCAGTTCTTC,CASSPRLGTGAEGSYNEQFF